This is a list of T cell receptor beta chains from one sample in a study of pediatric ulcerative colitis. The protocol was immunoSEQ multiplex PCR, while the TCRdb copy is restricted to in-frame clones and leaves out a portion. The sample lists tens of thousands of clones, around 81% occurring once. The material sequenced was gut tissue. These receptors came from a girl aged 10 to 17 with moderate ulcerative colitis. Both conserved end residues are part of each CDR3. The D gene is left open where the match is weak. Size tells how often a clone was seen (once, few, many) or the class of an expanded clone, and some rows leave it out.

d_call j_call v_call clone_size cdr3_length cdr3_nt cdr3_aa
NA TRBJ2-7 TRBV7-9 once 13 TGTGCCAGCAGCTTAGACGCACTATACGAGCAGTACTTC CASSLDALYEQYF
NA TRBJ1-4 TRBV2 few 15 TGTGCCAGCACCGTGACAGGCGTCAATGTTGGAAAACTGTTTTTT CASTVTGVNVGKLFF
NA TRBJ2-5 TRBV11-2 NA 15 TGTGCCAGCAGCATAGAGTCGGCAGGGGTAGAGACCCAGTACTTC CASSIESAGVETQYF
NA TRBJ1-2 TRBV28 NA 12 TGTGCCACCCAAGGGACGGTCTATGGCTACACCTTC CATQGTVYGYTF
NA TRBJ2-5 TRBV5-8 NA 16 TGTGCCAGCAGCAAGGACCGTGGCTCTCGAGAAGAGACCCAGTACTTC CASSKDRGSREETQYF
TRBD1 TRBJ1-2 TRBV5-5 few 13 TGTGCCAGCAGTTCCTCAGGGGGCTCTGGCTACACCTTC CASSSSGGSGYTF
NA TRBJ1-1 TRBV19 NA 14 TGTGCCAGTAGTATCCGGGACACGGACACTGAAGCTTTCTTT CASSIRDTDTEAFF
TRBD2 TRBJ2-7 TRBV27 few 15 TGTGCCAGCAGCCCCCGACTAGCGGGGAACTACGAGCAGTACTTC CASSPRLAGNYEQYF
NA TRBJ1-4 TRBV18 NA 13 TGTGCCAGCTCCCGATCGGGCCTAGAAAAACTGTTTTTT CASSRSGLEKLFF
TRBD2 TRBJ2-1 TRBV2 NA 16 TGTGCCAGCAGTCGGACTAGCGGGCGCTCCTACAATGAGCAGTTCTTC CASSRTSGRSYNEQFF
TRBD1 TRBJ2-3 TRBV28 NA 15 TGTGCCAGCAGTTTGCCCGGACAGGGGGTAGATACGCAGTATTTT CASSLPGQGVDTQYF
NA TRBJ2-1 TRBV7-9 NA 15 TGTGCCAGCAGCTCAGGACAGTCCCCCTACAATGAGCAGTTCTTC CASSSGQSPYNEQFF
NA TRBJ2-1 TRBV14 NA 14 TGTGCCAGCAGCCCCCCTTCGGATTACAATGAGCAGTTCTTC CASSPPSDYNEQFF
NA TRBJ2-5 TRBV2 NA 13 TGTGCCAGCCCCAGTGAGCTTCGGGAGACCCAGTACTTC CASPSELRETQYF
NA TRBJ1-2 TRBV6-5 NA 13 TGTGCCAGCAGCGGGCGAGGGTCCTATGGCTACACCTTC CASSGRGSYGYTF
NA TRBJ2-7 TRBV7-4 NA 14 TGTGCCAGCAGCTCCGCCCGGGCCTCCTACGAGCAGTACTTC CASSSARASYEQYF
NA TRBJ1-2 TRBV13 NA 15 TGTGCCAGCAGCTCGGTGGTACAGGGTGGCTATGGCTACACCTTC CASSSVVQGGYGYTF
TRBD1 TRBJ2-7 TRBV7-9 NA 12 TGTGCCAGCAGCCTGACAGGGGAAGAGCAGTACTTC CASSLTGEEQYF
NA TRBJ1-2 TRBV5-4 NA 15 TGTGCCAGCAGCTTGGTTCCCTCCCCTAATGATGGCTACACCTTC CASSLVPSPNDGYTF
NA TRBJ1-1 TRBV5-1 NA 16 TGCGCCAGCAGCCCAAATCGGGGCTCTAAGAACACTGAAGCTTTCTTT CASSPNRGSKNTEAFF
TRBD1 TRBJ2-7 TRBV28 medium-sized 14 TGTGCCAGCGGCCCAGGGGGCGGGATCAACGAGCAGTACTTC CASGPGGGINEQYF
NA TRBJ1-1 TRBV7-6 NA 14 TGTGCCAGCAGCGCCGGACGGCTGAACACTGAAGCTTTCTTT CASSAGRLNTEAFF